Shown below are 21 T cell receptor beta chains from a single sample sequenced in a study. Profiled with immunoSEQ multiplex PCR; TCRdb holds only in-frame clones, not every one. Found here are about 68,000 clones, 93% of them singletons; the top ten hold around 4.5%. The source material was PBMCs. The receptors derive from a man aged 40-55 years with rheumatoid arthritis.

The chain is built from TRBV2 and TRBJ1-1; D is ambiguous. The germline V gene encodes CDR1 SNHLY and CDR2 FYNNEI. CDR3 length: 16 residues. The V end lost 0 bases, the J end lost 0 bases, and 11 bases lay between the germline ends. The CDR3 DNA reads TGTGCCAGCAGTGAAGCGCGGACCGCTTTGAACACTGAAGCTTTCTTT. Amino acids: CASSEARTALNTEAFF.

As DNA, the CDR3 is TGTGCCAGCAGCTTACGTCCCGAAAAACTGTTTTTT. Its protein is CASSLRPEKLFF. The rearrangement links TRBV11-2 to TRBJ1-4; no clear D gene. The CDR3 spans 12 residues. CDR1 is SGHAT, CDR2 FQNNGV, per germline. V was clipped by 2 bases and J by 8 bases, with 6 bases between them. The whole variable domain, remainder taken from reference TRBV11-2 and TRBJ1-4, is EAGVAQSPRYKIIEKRQSVAFWCNPISGHATLYWYQQILGQGPKLLIQFQNNGVVDDSQLPKDRFSAERLKGVDSTLKIQPAKLEDSAVYLCASSLRPEKLFFGSGTQLSVL.

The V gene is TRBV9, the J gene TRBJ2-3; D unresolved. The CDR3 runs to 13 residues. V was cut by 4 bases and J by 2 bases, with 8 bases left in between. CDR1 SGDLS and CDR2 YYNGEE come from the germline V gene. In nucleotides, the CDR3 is TGTGCCAGCAGCATCCGACTCACAGATACGCAGTATTTT. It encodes CASSIRLTDTQYF. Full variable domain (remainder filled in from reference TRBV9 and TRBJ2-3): DSGVTQTPKHLITATGQRVTLRCSPRSGDLSVYWYQQSLDQGLQFLIQYYNGEERAKGNILERFSAQQFPDLHSELNLSSLELGDSALYFCASSIRLTDTQYFGPGTRLTVL.

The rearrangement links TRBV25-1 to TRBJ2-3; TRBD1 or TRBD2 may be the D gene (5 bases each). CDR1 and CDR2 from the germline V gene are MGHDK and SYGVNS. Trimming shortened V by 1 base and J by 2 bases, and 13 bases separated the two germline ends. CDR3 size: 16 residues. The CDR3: CASSEWGEDYTDTQYF. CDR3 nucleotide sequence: TGTGCCAGCAGTGAATGGGGCGAAGACTACACAGATACGCAGTATTTT. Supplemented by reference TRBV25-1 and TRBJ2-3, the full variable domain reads EADIYQTPRYLVIGTGKKITLECSQTMGHDKMYWYQQDPGMELHLIHYSYGVNSTEKGDLSSESTVSRIRTEHFPLTLESARPSHTSQYLCASSEWGEDYTDTQYFGPGTRLTVL.

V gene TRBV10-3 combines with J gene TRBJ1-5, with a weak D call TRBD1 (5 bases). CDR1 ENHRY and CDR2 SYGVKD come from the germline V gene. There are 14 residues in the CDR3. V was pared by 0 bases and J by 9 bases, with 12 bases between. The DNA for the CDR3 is TGTGCCATCAGTGAGTCGGACACAGCACGGCCCCAGCATTTT. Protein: CAISESDTARPQHF.

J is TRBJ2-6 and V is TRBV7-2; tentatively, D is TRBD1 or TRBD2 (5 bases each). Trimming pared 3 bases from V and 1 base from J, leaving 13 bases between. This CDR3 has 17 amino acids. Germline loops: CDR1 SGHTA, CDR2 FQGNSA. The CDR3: CASSFQTGLSGANVLTF. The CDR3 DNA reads TGTGCCAGCAGCTTCCAAACAGGACTTTCTGGGGCCAACGTCCTGACTTTC. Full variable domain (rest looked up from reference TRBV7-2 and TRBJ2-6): GAGVSQSPSNKVTEKGKDVELRCDPISGHTALYWYRQSLGQGLEFLIYFQGNSAPDKSGLPSDRFSAERTGGSVSTLTIQRTQQEDSAVYLCASSFQTGLSGANVLTFGAGSRLTVL.

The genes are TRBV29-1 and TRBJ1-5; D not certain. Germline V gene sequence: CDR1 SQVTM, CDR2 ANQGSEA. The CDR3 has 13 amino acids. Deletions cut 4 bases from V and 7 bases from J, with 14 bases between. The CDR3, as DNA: TGCAGCGTTGCTCTCGAACTGGGGCAGCCCCAGCATTTT. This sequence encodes CSVALELGQPQHF.

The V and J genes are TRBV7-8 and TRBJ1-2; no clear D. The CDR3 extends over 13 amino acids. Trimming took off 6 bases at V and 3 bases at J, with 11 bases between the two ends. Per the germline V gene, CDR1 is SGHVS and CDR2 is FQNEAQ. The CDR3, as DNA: TGTGCCAGCAGTCAAAGGGATGACTATGGCTACACCTTC. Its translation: CASSQRDDYGYTF.

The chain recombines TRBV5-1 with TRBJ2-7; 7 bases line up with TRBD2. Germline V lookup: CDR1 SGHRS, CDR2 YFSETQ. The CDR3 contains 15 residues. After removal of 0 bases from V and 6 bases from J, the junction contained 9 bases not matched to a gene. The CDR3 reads CASSLGEGWAIEQYF. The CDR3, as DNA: TGCGCCAGCAGCTTGGGGGAGGGGTGGGCGATCGAGCAGTACTTC.

CDR3 in amino acids: CAWSGGGAPNQPQHF. The CDR3 coding sequence is TGTGCCTGGAGTGGTGGGGGGGCCCCCAATCAGCCCCAGCATTTT. The gene calls are TRBV30 and TRBJ1-5, with D possibly being TRBD1 (6 bases). V lost 1 base to trimming and J lost 3 bases, with 13 bases between them. Germline values: CDR1 GTSNPN, CDR2 SVGIG (reference sequence). The CDR3 runs to 15 residues.

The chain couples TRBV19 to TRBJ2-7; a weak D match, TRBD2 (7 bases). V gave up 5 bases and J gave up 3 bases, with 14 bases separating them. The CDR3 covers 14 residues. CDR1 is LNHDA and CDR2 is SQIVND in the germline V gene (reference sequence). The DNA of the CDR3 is TGTGCCAGTAGTTACGGGGAGGGACACTACGAGCAGTACTTC. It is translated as CASSYGEGHYEQYF.

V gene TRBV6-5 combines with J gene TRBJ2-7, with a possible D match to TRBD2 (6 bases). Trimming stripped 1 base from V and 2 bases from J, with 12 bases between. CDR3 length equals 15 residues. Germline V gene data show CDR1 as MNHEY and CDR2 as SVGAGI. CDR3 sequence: CASSYYGGGPYEQYF. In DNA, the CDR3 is TGTGCCAGCAGTTACTATGGGGGAGGTCCCTACGAGCAGTACTTC.

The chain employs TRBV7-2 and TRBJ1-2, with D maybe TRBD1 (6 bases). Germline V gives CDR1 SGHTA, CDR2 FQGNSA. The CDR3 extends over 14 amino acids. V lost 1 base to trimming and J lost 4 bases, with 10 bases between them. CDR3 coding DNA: TGTGCCAGCAGCTTAGGAGGACAGATCTATGGCTACACCTTC. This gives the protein CASSLGGQIYGYTF.

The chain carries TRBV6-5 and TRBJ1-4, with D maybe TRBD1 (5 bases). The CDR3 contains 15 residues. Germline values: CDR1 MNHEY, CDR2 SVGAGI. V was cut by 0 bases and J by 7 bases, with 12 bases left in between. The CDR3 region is CASSYSKGRGEKLFF. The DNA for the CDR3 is TGTGCCAGCAGTTACTCTAAGGGGCGCGGTGAAAAACTGTTTTTT.

The CDR3 loop is CATERGNSYSTEAFF. CDR3 bases: TGTGCCACCGAACGAGGGAACAGTTATAGTACAGAAGCTTTCTTT. This sequence joins TRBV19 and TRBJ1-1; D is uncertain. Trimming removed 10 bases from V and 8 bases from J, with 26 bases in between. CDR1 and CDR2 from the germline V gene are LNHDA and SQIVND (reference sequence). This CDR3 contains 15 residues.

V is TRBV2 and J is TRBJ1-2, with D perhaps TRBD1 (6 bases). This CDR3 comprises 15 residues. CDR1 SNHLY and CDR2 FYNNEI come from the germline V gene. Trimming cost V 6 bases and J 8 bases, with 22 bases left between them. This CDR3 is CASRGGQGGSRGYTF. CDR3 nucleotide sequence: TGTGCCAGCAGGGGGGGGCAGGGAGGAAGCAGAGGCTACACCTTC.

The CDR3 reads CASRGTPANTGELFF. The CDR3 region has the DNA TGTGCCAGTAGGGGGACTCCGGCGAACACCGGGGAGCTGTTTTTT. V gene TRBV19 combines with J gene TRBJ2-2, with a possible D match to TRBD2 (6 bases). Germline V CDR1 and CDR2: LNHDA, SQIVND (reference sequence). V was clipped by 6 bases and J by 0 bases, with 11 bases between them. There are 15 residues in the CDR3.

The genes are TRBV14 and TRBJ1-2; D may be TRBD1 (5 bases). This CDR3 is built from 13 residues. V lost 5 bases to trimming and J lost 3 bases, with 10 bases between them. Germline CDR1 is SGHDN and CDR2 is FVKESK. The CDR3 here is CASSVDRYYGYTF. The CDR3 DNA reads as TGTGCCAGCAGCGTTGACAGATACTATGGCTACACCTTC.

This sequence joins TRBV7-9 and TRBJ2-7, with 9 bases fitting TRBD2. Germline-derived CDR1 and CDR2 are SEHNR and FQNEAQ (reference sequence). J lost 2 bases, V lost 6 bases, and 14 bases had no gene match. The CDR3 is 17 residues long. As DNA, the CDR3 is TGTGCCAGCAGACTGACTAGCGGAAGGGACTTCCCCTACGAGCAGTACTTC. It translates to CASRLTSGRDFPYEQYF.

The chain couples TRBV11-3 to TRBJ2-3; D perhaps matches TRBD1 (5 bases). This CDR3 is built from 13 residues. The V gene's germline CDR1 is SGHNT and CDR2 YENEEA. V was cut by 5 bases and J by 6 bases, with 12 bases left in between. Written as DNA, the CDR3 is TGTGCCAGCAGCCCAGGGCCGTCGGATACGCAGTATTTT. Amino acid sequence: CASSPGPSDTQYF.

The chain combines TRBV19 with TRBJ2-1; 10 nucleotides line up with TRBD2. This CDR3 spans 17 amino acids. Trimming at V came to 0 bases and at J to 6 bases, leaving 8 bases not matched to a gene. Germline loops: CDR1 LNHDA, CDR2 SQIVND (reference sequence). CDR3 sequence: CASSIDLLGLAINEQFF. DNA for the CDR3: TGTGCCAGTAGTATAGATCTATTGGGACTAGCGATCAATGAGCAGTTCTTC.